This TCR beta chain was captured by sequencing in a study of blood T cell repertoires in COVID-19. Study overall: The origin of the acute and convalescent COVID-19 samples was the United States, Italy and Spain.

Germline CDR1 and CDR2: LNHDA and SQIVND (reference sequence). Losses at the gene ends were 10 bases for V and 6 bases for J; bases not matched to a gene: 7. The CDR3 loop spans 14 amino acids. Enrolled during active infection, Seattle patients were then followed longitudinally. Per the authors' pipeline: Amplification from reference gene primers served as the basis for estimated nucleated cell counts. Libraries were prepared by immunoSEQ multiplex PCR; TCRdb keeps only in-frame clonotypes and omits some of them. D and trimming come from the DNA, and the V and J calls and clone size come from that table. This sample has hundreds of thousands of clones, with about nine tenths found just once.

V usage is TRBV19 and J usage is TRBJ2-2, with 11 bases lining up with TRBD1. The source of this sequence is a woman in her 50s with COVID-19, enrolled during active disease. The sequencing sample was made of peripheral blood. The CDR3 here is CATGTGGIAGELFF. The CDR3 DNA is TGTGCCACCGGGACAGGGGGTATCGCCGGGGAGCTGTTTTTT.